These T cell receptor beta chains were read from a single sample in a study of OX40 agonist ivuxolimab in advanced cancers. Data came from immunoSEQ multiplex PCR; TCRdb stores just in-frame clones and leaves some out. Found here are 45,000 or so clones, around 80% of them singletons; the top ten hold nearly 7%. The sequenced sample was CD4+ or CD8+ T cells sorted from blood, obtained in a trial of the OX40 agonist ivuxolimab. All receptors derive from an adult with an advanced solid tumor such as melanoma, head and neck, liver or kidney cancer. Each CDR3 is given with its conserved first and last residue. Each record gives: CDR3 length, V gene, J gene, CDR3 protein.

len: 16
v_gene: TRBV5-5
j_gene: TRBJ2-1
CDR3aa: CASSLNLAYSYNEQFF

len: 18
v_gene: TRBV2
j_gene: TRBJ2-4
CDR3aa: CASRERGLSSGRPNIQYF

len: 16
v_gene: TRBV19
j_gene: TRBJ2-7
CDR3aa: CASSILATSGMYEQYF

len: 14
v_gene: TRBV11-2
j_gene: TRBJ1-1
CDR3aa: CASSLDWVNTEAFF

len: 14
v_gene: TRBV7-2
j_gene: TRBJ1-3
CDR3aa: CASREQGSGNTIYF

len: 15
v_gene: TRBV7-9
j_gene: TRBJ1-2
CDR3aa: CASSRGQSYNYGYTF

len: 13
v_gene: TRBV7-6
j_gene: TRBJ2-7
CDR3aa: CASSWTGGGEQYF

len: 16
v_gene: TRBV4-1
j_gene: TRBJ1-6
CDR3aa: CASSPPGDPHNSPLHF

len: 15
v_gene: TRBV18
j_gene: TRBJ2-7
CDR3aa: CASSPIGSHAYEQYF

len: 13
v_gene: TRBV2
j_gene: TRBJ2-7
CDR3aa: CASKGAFSYEQYF

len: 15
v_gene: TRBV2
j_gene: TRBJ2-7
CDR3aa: CASSIRQGGSYEQYF